This TCR beta chain was profiled in a study of T cell repertoires in cytomegalovirus infection. Whole-study findings and limits: The study found HLA-C-restricted CMV-specific TCR beta clonotypes dominating the ex vivo response.

This clonotype was picked up a small number of times. No antigen is known for it. CDR1 MDHEN and CDR2 SYDVKM come from the germline V gene. The V segment lost 2 bases and the J segment 0 bases; nucleotides outside the gene matches: 5. The CDR3 extends over 16 amino acids. MiXCR was run by TCRdb on the reads, yielding one entry per CDR3 protein. The table records nearly 650,000 distinct CDR3 sequences, 20% to 30% of them present only once. This receptor was taken from a human donor in good health (CMV status not recorded). Some clones in this sample may be carry-over from other donors' samples. V gene TRBV28 combines with J gene TRBJ2-3, with TRBD1 identical over 7 bases. Sequencing input: CD8+ T cells from PBMCs. CDR3 coding DNA: TGTGCCAGCAGTTTAGACAGGGAGAGTAGCACAGATACGCAGTATTTT. This codes for CASSLDRESSTDTQYF. Complete variable domain (other parts from reference TRBV28 and TRBJ2-3): DVKVTQSSRYLVKRTGEKVFLECVQDMDHENMFWYRQDPGLGLRLIYFSYDVKMKEKGDIPEGYSVSREKKERFSLILESASTNQTSMYLCASSLDRESSTDTQYFGPGTRLTVL.